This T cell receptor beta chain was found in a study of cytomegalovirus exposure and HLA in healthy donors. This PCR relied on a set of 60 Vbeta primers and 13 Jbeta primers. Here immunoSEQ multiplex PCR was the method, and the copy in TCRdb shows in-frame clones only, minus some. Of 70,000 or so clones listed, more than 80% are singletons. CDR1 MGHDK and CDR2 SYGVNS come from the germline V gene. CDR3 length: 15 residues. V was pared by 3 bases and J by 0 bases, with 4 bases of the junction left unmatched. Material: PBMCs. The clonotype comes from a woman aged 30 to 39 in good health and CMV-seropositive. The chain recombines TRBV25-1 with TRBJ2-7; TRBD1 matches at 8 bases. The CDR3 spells CASSDTGGPSYEQYF. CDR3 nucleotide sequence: TGTGCCAGCAGTGATACAGGGGGTCCCTCCTACGAGCAGTACTTC.